A selection of T cell receptor beta chains follows, all from one sample in a study of blood T cell repertoires in COVID-19. Assay used: immunoSEQ multiplex PCR; TCRdb lists only in-frame clones, some missing. Of fewer than 95,000 clones detected, around 88% appear once; the ten largest clones hold approximately 5%. The sequencing sample was made of peripheral blood. These receptors were taken from an elderly woman with acute or convalescent COVID-19. Each CDR3 is given with its conserved first and last residue. D genes are given only for firm matches. Clone size is not always given. Where it is, it says once, few, many or a class for expanded clones.

TRBV2	TRBD2	TRBJ2-4	-	CASSLRGAGGLLAKNIQYF	TGTGCCAGCAGTCTCAGAGGAGCGGGGGGACTTTTAGCCAAAAACATTCAGTACTTC
TRBV19	TRBD1	TRBJ1-5	-	CAVGPGQGQPQHF	TGTGCCGTGGGGCCGGGACAGGGCCAGCCCCAGCATTTT
TRBV7-9	-	TRBJ1-1	once	CASSFSRRNTEAFF	TGTGCCAGCAGCTTCTCGCGGAGGAACACTGAAGCTTTCTTT
TRBV9	TRBD2	TRBJ2-3	-	CASSARLAGGTDTQYF	TGTGCCAGCAGCGCCCGACTAGCGGGGGGGACAGATACGCAGTATTTT
TRBV7-9	-	TRBJ2-1	-	CASSLETSRGFF	TGTGCCAGCAGCTTAGAGACGTCAAGGGGGTTCTTC
TRBV19	-	TRBJ1-5	-	CASHPNGQPYSNQPQHF	TGTGCCAGCCACCCCAACGGACAGCCTTATAGCAATCAGCCCCAGCATTTT
TRBV7-2	-	TRBJ2-7	few	CASSLVQTGTLDEF	TGTGCCAGCAGCTTAGTGCAAACCGGGACACTGGATGAATTC
TRBV5-1	-	TRBJ2-7	-	CASSLVGPYEQYF	TGCGCCAGCAGCTTGGTTGGGCCCTACGAGCAGTACTTC
TRBV7-8	TRBD2	TRBJ2-1	-	CASSRAGGPPNEQFF	TGTGCCAGCAGTCGAGCGGGAGGGCCCCCCAATGAGCAGTTCTTC
TRBV30	-	TRBJ2-1	-	CAWEWRGEQFF	TGTGCCTGGGAATGGAGGGGTGAGCAGTTCTTC
TRBV11-2	TRBD2	TRBJ2-5	-	CASSLSPSGSQETQYF	TGTGCCAGCAGCTTATCGCCTAGCGGGAGCCAAGAGACCCAGTACTTC
TRBV2	TRBD1	TRBJ1-2	-	CASSEAGTGNYGYTF	TGTGCCAGCAGTGAAGCGGGGACAGGGAACTATGGCTACACCTTC
TRBV19	TRBD1	TRBJ2-5	-	CASSAPTGVQETQYF	TGTGCCAGTAGTGCCCCAACAGGGGTCCAAGAGACCCAGTACTTC
TRBV7-2	TRBD1	TRBJ1-3	once	CASSRQGHSGNTIYF	TGTGCCAGCAGCAGACAGGGCCACTCTGGAAACACCATATATTTT
TRBV3-1/TRBV3-2	TRBD1	TRBJ1-1	-	CASSPWDSNTEAFF	TGTGCCAGCAGCCCCTGGGACAGTAACACTGAAGCTTTCTTT
TRBV19	TRBD1	TRBJ1-5	once	CASSIGWGTGGFQPQHF	TGTGCCAGTAGTATAGGGTGGGGGACAGGGGGTTTTCAGCCCCAGCATTTT
TRBV19	-	TRBJ1-5	-	CASSIPGDSNQPQHF	TGTGCCAGTAGTATCCCAGGGGATAGCAATCAGCCCCAGCATTTT
TRBV11-3	TRBD1	TRBJ1-1	-	CASSPLTGFRTEAFF	TGTGCCAGCAGCCCCCTGACAGGGTTTCGCACTGAAGCTTTCTTT
TRBV30	TRBD1	TRBJ1-6	-	CAWSRDRGTSPLHF	TGTGCCTGGAGTCGGGACAGGGGGACTTCACCCCTCCACTTT
TRBV6-1	TRBD1	TRBJ1-2	-	CASSDAGQGNYGYTF	TGTGCCAGCAGTGACGCGGGACAGGGGAACTATGGCTACACCTTC
TRBV13	-	TRBJ2-7	-	CASSLRGGNYEQYF	TGTGCCAGCAGCTTACGAGGAGGCAACTACGAGCAGTACTTC
TRBV3-1/TRBV3-2	-	TRBJ1-2	-	CASSQVLGGDGYTF	TGTGCCAGCAGCCAAGTCTTAGGAGGGGATGGCTACACCTTC
TRBV7-8	TRBD2	TRBJ2-5	once	CASSLLAGGQETQYF	TGTGCCAGCAGCTTACTAGCGGGGGGGCAAGAGACCCAGTACTTC
TRBV10-3	TRBD1	TRBJ2-7	-	CAISSDRPSYEQYF	TGTGCCATCAGTTCGGACAGGCCGTCCTACGAGCAGTACTTC
TRBV7-9	TRBD1	TRBJ1-2	-	CASSALTGTGANYGYTF	TGTGCCAGCAGCGCCCTGACCGGGACAGGAGCTAACTATGGCTACACCTTC
TRBV29-1	TRBD1	TRBJ1-2	-	CSVWTGAGYTF	TGCAGCGTCTGGACAGGGGCTGGCTACACCTTC
TRBV12-3/TRBV12-4	-	TRBJ1-3	-	CASSSGQGNTIYF	TGTGCCAGCAGTTCCGGACAGGGAAACACCATATATTTT
TRBV29-1	-	TRBJ2-2	-	CSVEVSQGGELFF	TGCAGCGTTGAAGTCTCCCAGGGCGGGGAGCTGTTTTTT
TRBV4-2	TRBD1	TRBJ1-6	-	CASSQEGTGGSPLHF	TGTGCCAGCAGCCAAGAGGGGACAGGGGGATCACCCCTCCACTTT
TRBV7-2	-	TRBJ2-3	-	CASSLAGGGSDTQYF	TGTGCCAGCAGCTTAGCGGGGGGAGGTTCAGATACGCAGTATTTT
TRBV4-3	TRBD1	TRBJ2-3	-	CASSQGTGVRGTDTQYF	TGCGCCAGCAGCCAGGGGACAGGCGTCCGTGGGACAGATACGCAGTATTTT
TRBV6-5	-	TRBJ2-1	-	CASSYSPDNEQFF	TGTGCCAGCAGTTACTCGCCAGACAATGAGCAGTTCTTC
TRBV19	TRBD1	TRBJ1-4	-	CASTISGTGYEKLFF	TGTGCCAGTACAATAAGCGGGACAGGGTATGAAAAACTGTTTTTT